Below are 5 T cell receptor beta chains sequenced from a single sample in a study of cytomegalovirus exposure and HLA in healthy donors. Vbeta (60) and Jbeta (13) primers were used in the PCR. Profiled with immunoSEQ multiplex PCR; TCRdb holds only in-frame clones, not every one. The sample lists roughly 80,000 clones, about 88% seen once, with 2.4% in the top ten. Sequencing was performed on PBMCs. The receptor source for this set is a woman in her forties or fifties in good health and CMV-seronegative.

J is TRBJ1-2 and V is TRBV5-4; TRBD1 matches 7 bases. Per the germline V gene, CDR1 is SGHNT and CDR2 is YYREEE (reference sequence). This CDR3 is built from 12 residues. With V trimmed by 5 bases and J by 7 bases, 5 bases remained unmatched. CDR3 nucleotides: TGTGCCAGCAGATCAGGGGGACGTGGCTACACCTTC. It yields the protein CASRSGGRGYTF.

This chain connects TRBV7-6 to TRBJ2-7; a possible D gene is TRBD2 (7 bases). V was pared by 4 bases and J by 5 bases, with 15 bases between. Germline V gene data show CDR1 as SGHVS and CDR2 as FNYEAQ. CDR3 size: 14 residues. The CDR3 sequence is CASSSGRGMDEQYV. The CDR3 nucleotides read TGTGCCAGCAGCTCGGGGAGGGGGATGGACGAGCAGTACGTC.

The chain is built from TRBV5-1 and TRBJ1-1; no clear D. Germline CDR1 and CDR2: SGHRS and YFSETQ. The CDR3 length is 16 residues. V lost 2 bases and J 1 base, leaving 15 bases between the germline ends. The CDR3 here is CASSFTVQVGNTEAFF. The CDR3 DNA is TGCGCCAGCAGCTTTACAGTGCAGGTGGGGAACACTGAAGCTTTCTTT.

The chain couples TRBV27 to TRBJ1-2; possible D gene TRBD1, 5 bases. Germline values: CDR1 MNHEY, CDR2 SMNVEV (reference sequence). The CDR3 covers 14 residues. V was shortened by 8 bases and J by 8 bases, with 21 bases between the two germline ends. CDR3 DNA: TGTGCCAGCGCCGCGGGCGGGGACTATAACGGCTACACCTTC. Amino acids: CASAAGGDYNGYTF.

This clone was picked up one time. The rearrangement joins TRBV9 to TRBJ2-3; TRBD1 agrees at 8 bases. This CDR3 is 15 amino acids long. Trimming removed 4 bases from V and 2 bases from J; junction bases left unmatched: 6. CDR1 is SGDLS, CDR2 YYNGEE, per germline. Written as DNA, the CDR3 is TGTGCCAGCAGCCTTGGACAGGGTAACACAGATACGCAGTATTTT. Translating gives CASSLGQGNTDTQYF.